At least ten counts were recorded for the clone carrying this T cell receptor beta chain. Its antigen is unknown. CDR1 is SGHRS and CDR2 is YFSETQ in the germline V gene. V gave up 2 bases and J gave up 4 bases; unmatched junction bases: 4. The CDR3 loop spans 14 amino acids. It was with a sample-barcoded 5' primer and a J-beta primer mix that a second PCR of about 6 to 12 cycles was run. TCRdb passed the 5' RACE reads through MiXCR, listing each CDR3 protein once. The sample shows about 1.8 million distinct CDR3 sequences, about 50% of them seen only once. The sample originates from a study of blood T cells in healthy people across ages. At the level of the study: Template switching caught about one barcoded beta molecule for each two T cells. General study results and limits: Considered underestimates were the diversity estimates obtained from one million T cells. Because sorting was not performed, PBMCs prevented conclusive naive versus antigen-experienced comparison. Correlation between TCR beta diversity and naive T cell percentage was strong.

This clonotype was obtained from a woman aged 40 to 50 in good health. This chain connects TRBV5-1 to TRBJ2-7; 9 bases align to TRBD1. Material: blood. The CDR3 region has the DNA TGCGCCAGCAGCTTAAGGACAGGGGAATACGAGCAGTACTTC. This encodes CASSLRTGEYEQYF.